Each of the 21 T cell receptor beta chains below was sequenced from the same sample in a study of T cell repertoires in cytomegalovirus infection (dated by TCRdb to between 2018 and 2021). Sequencing used an Illumina HiSeq 1500. TCRdb trimmed public reads at Q25 via fastp, called clones via MiXCR and kept in-frame beta chains. Under each unique CDR3 protein, matching rows form one entry showing the most common genes and DNA. For this sample there are approximately 250,000 distinct CDR3 sequences; approximately 13% appear just once. The ten most abundant clones make up 1.5% to 2% of the sample. The sample taken for sequencing was PBMCs. These TCRs come from a human donor in good health (CMV status not recorded). Some clones in this sample may be carry-over from other donors' samples.

At least ten counts were recorded for this clonotype. The rearrangement joins TRBV7-2 to TRBJ1-4; TRBD1 matches at 7 bases. The CDR3 covers 15 residues. Trimming at V came to 1 base and at J to 5 bases, leaving 4 bases not matched to a gene. Germline lookup yields CDR1 SGHTA and CDR2 FQGNSA. Here the CDR3 reads CASSLEAGGNEKLFF. CDR3 DNA sequence: TGTGCCAGCAGCTTAGAGGCAGGGGGAAATGAAAAACTGTTTTTT.

The chain uses TRBV29-1 and TRBJ1-3, with D unclear. The CDR3 is made up of 13 amino acids. Between the trimmed V and J ends, which lost 3 bases and 0 bases, there was a span of 6 bases. CDR1 SQVTM and CDR2 ANQGSEA come from the germline V gene. The CDR3 sequence is CSVDLLSGNTIYF. The DNA of the CDR3 is TGCAGCGTTGATCTCCTCTCTGGAAACACCATATATTTT.

This clonotype showed up many times. The chain couples TRBV12-3 or TRBV12-4 to TRBJ1-6; D call uncertain. This CDR3 has 14 amino acids. Between the trimmed V and J ends, which lost 6 bases and 8 bases, there was a span of 14 bases. As DNA, the CDR3 is TGTGCCAGCAGCCAGATTGGAAATTATTCACCCCTCCACTTT. Translation gives CASSQIGNYSPLHF.

For the CDR3, the DNA is TGTGCCAGCAGTTTGGCCTCAGGTGCCTATAATCAGCCCCAGCATTTT. Translation gives CASSLASGAYNQPQHF. The gene calls are TRBV28 and TRBJ1-5; no firm D call. Germline V CDR1 and CDR2: MDHEN, SYDVKM. Trimming cost V 3 bases and J 4 bases, with 16 bases left between them. The CDR3 has 16 amino acids.

There are a few counts of this clonotype. V usage is TRBV6-4 and J usage is TRBJ2-2; 8 bases line up with TRBD2. The trim removed 3 bases at V and 1 base at J, leaving 4 bases unmatched. The CDR3 loop spans 16 amino acids. The germline CDR1 and CDR2 sequences are MRHNA and SNTAGT. The CDR3 bases are TGTGCCAGCAGTGAAGGACTAGCAGTGAACACCGGGGAGCTGTTTTTT. Protein: CASSEGLAVNTGELFF.

There are many counts of this clonotype. The chain carries TRBV7-8 and TRBJ2-2; TRBD2 is a possible D gene (7 bases). Germline CDR1 and CDR2: SGHVS and FQNEAQ. This CDR3 region has 16 residues. V dropped 6 bases and J dropped 5 bases, with 19 bases sitting between them. CDR3 sequence: CASRHTKQGGTGELFF. The CDR3 nucleotides are TGTGCCAGCAGGCATACGAAACAGGGAGGGACCGGGGAGCTGTTTTTT.

This clonotype was found many times. This rearrangement joins TRBV7-2 to TRBJ1-2, with unresolved D. Per the germline V gene, CDR1 is SGHTA and CDR2 is FQGNSA. The CDR3 loop spans 11 amino acids. The V and J ends lost 3 bases and 4 bases respectively, with 3 bases between them. The CDR3 DNA reads as TGTGCCAGCAGCTTGACCTATGGCTACACCTTC. Translating it yields CASSLTYGYTF.

This clonotype was seen only a few times. The chain joins TRBV30 to TRBJ1-5; unclear D gene. There are 15 residues in the CDR3. Per germline, CDR1 GTSNPN and CDR2 SVGIG (reference sequence). The V end lost 2 bases, the J end lost 5 bases, and 16 bases lay between the germline ends. CDR3 nucleotides: TGTGCCTGGAGTCCCGAGCAGGTGACGGATCAGCCCCAGCATTTT. It specifies CAWSPEQVTDQPQHF.

In its sample, this clonotype was seen many times. This rearrangement joins TRBV7-2 to TRBJ2-7; D is unclear. The V gene's germline CDR1 is SGHTA and CDR2 FQGNSA. The CDR3 sequence is 14 residues long. Trimming pared 5 bases from V and 4 bases from J, leaving 15 bases between. The chain's CDR3 is CASSLDLVSYEQYF. The CDR3, as DNA: TGTGCCAGCAGCCTTGACCTTGTATCGTACGAGCAGTACTTC.

The CDR3 loop is CASSEARSGTQMSEQYF. CDR3 DNA sequence: TGTGCCAGCAGTGAAGCAAGGAGCGGGACGCAAATGAGCGAGCAGTACTTC. The chain joins TRBV6-1 to TRBJ2-7, with 7 nucleotides matching TRBD2. This CDR3 has 17 residues. CDR1 is MNHNS, CDR2 SASEGT, per germline. V lost 0 bases to trimming and J lost 6 bases; unmatched junction nucleotides: 14.

The chain recombines TRBV7-9 with TRBJ1-5; D is ambiguous. This CDR3 is built from 13 residues. V was shortened by 5 bases and J by 7 bases, with 12 bases between the two germline ends. CDR1 is SEHNR and CDR2 is FQNEAQ in the germline V gene (reference sequence). The CDR3 region has the DNA TGTGCCAGCAGCCCTATGGGTCACCAGCCCCAGCATTTT. This sequence encodes CASSPMGHQPQHF.

The chain is built from TRBV5-4 and TRBJ1-5, with 9 bases identical to TRBD1. The V and J ends lost 4 bases and 4 bases, in that order; junction bases with no gene match: 6. The CDR3 totals 15 residues. Germline CDR1 is SGHNT and CDR2 is YYREEE (reference sequence). The CDR3 DNA reads as TGTGCCAGCAGCCCGGACAGGGGAAGTAATCAGCCCCAGCATTTT. It specifies CASSPDRGSNQPQHF.

This clonotype has ten or more counts. The chain joins TRBV7-2 to TRBJ2-7, with 14 bases identical to TRBD2. V shed 4 bases, J shed 0 bases, and the junction held 5 bases outside the gene matches. Germline assignment: CDR1 SGHTA and CDR2 FQGNSA. CDR3 length: 17 amino acids. The CDR3, as DNA: TGTGCCAGCAGCTCCCGACTAGCGGGAGGGAGCTCCTACGAGCAGTACTTC. Translation: CASSSRLAGGSSYEQYF.

This clonotype was found many times. V is TRBV7-2 and J is TRBJ2-5; 9 positions match TRBD1. The CDR3 sequence is 15 residues long. The junction had 0 bases not matched to a gene; V was cut back by 1 base and J by 0 bases. From germline, CDR1 is SGHTA and CDR2 FQGNSA. The CDR3: CASSLDRGHQETQYF. CDR3 nucleotide sequence: TGTGCCAGCAGCTTAGACAGGGGGCACCAAGAGACCCAGTACTTC.

This clonotype was seen repeatedly, ten times or more. This chain links TRBV2 with TRBJ1-5; 10 bases map to TRBD1. CDR3 length: 15 residues. Germline V gene data show CDR1 as SNHLY and CDR2 as FYNNEI. Trimming at V came to 1 base and at J to 7 bases, leaving 4 bases not matched to a gene. In DNA form, the CDR3 reads TGTGCCAGCAGTGAAGGACAGGGGGCTCTGCAGCCCCAGCATTTT. Its protein product is CASSEGQGALQPQHF.

This clonotype was seen ten or more times. The chain links TRBV19 to TRBJ2-5, with a possible D match to TRBD1 (5 bases). This CDR3 is built from 13 residues. Trimming took off 3 bases at V and 2 bases at J, with 7 bases between the two ends. Looked up from germline, CDR1 is LNHDA and CDR2 is SQIVND (reference sequence). The CDR3 region has the DNA TGTGCCAGTAGTATGGGGCTGCAAGAGACCCAGTACTTC. This encodes CASSMGLQETQYF.

In this sample, this clonotype turned up a few times. The chain recombines TRBV28 with TRBJ1-1; possibly TRBD1 for D (5 bases). The CDR3 runs to 13 residues. V gave up 6 bases and J gave up 5 bases, with 13 bases separating them. CDR1 is MDHEN, CDR2 SYDVKM, per germline. The CDR3 coding sequence is TGTGCCAGCAGCTCGGGGGTACGGACTGAAGCTTTCTTT. Protein product: CASSSGVRTEAFF.

Of note for this clonotype: Possible read error: a much larger clone is one base away. V is TRBV5-1 and J is TRBJ2-1, with D maybe TRBD2 (5 bases). The CDR3 sequence is 13 residues long. The V gene lost 2 bases and the J gene lost 7 bases, with 10 bases spanning the gap. Looked up from germline, CDR1 is SGHRS and CDR2 is YFSETQ. CDR3 protein: CASSLHGDNEQFF. In nucleotides, the CDR3 is TGCGCCAGCAGCTTACACGGGGATAATGAGCAGTTCTTC.

This clonotype showed up many times. The V gene is TRBV24-1, the J gene TRBJ2-2; perhaps TRBD2 as D (6 bases). Germline CDR1 is KGHDR and CDR2 is SFDVKD. The germline V and J ends were trimmed by 5 bases and 6 bases, with 12 bases remaining between them. CDR3 length equals 14 residues. CDR3 amino acids: CATSGGEASGELFF. CDR3 in DNA: TGTGCCACCAGTGGGGGGGAAGCTTCCGGGGAGCTGTTTTTT.

This clonotype occurred many times. This chain joins TRBV7-2 and TRBJ2-3, with 8 bases aligning to TRBD2. Trimming at V came to 1 base and at J to 4 bases, leaving 4 bases not matched to a gene. Germline assignment: CDR1 SGHTA and CDR2 FQGNSA. The CDR3 is 15 amino acids. The CDR3 bases are TGTGCCAGCAGCTTAGGGCTAGCGGGCTCAGATACGCAGTATTTT. Protein sequence: CASSLGLAGSDTQYF.

In its sample, this clonotype was seen many times. The chain has TRBV29-1 and TRBJ2-2; D might be TRBD1 (6 bases). This CDR3 is 12 amino acids long. V was trimmed by 6 bases and J by 5 bases, leaving 10 bases between them. In germline, CDR1 is SQVTM, CDR2 ANQGSEA. The DNA for the CDR3 is TGCAGCGTGGGAACAGGGACCGGGGAGCTGTTTTTT. As protein: CSVGTGTGELFF.